The rows below give T cell receptor beta chains drawn from one sample of a study of blood T cell repertoires in COVID-19. The data were produced by immunoSEQ multiplex PCR, yet TCRdb's version contains in-frame clones alone and is incomplete. Of roughly 100,000 clones in the sample, around 80% are singletons; the top ten hold roughly a tenth. Material: peripheral blood. The receptor source for this set is a man aged 60-69 years with active or convalescent COVID-19. The CDR3 runs from the conserved cysteine through the conserved F or W. The D gene is left open where the match is weak. The listing skips clone size in some rows; elsewhere it reads once, few, many or a size class.

TRBJ2-5 | TRBD2 | 15 | TRBV5-4 | . | TGTGCCAGCAGCGGGACTAGCGGGAACCAAGAGACCCAGTACTTC | CASSGTSGNQETQYF
TRBJ2-1 | TRBD1 | 16 | TRBV30 | . | TGTGCCTGGAGACGACAGGGGCTGAGCTCCTACAATGAGCAGTTCTTC | CAWRRQGLSSYNEQFF
TRBJ1-5 | TRBD1 | 14 | TRBV27 | . | TGTGCCAGCAGCCTCGGGACAGGGGATCGGCCCCAGCATTTT | CASSLGTGDRPQHF
TRBJ1-1 | TRBD1 | 15 | TRBV6-1 | . | TGTGCCAGCAGTGAACGGGGAAGGGGGCGGACTGAAGCTTTCTTT | CASSERGRGRTEAFF
TRBJ1-2 | . | 12 | TRBV28 | . | TGTGCCAGCAGTCCCCAGGGCTATGGCTACACCTTC | CASSPQGYGYTF
TRBJ2-2 | TRBD2 | 15 | TRBV27 | . | TGTGCCAGCAGTCCAAGCGGGAGGGGAACCGGGGAGCTGTTTTTT | CASSPSGRGTGELFF
TRBJ2-5 | TRBD2 | 13 | TRBV5-1 | . | TGCGCCAGCAGCTGGGCGGGGGAAGAGACCCAGTACTTC | CASSWAGEETQYF
TRBJ2-5 | . | 14 | TRBV7-9 | . | TGTGCCAGCAGCCGCCGCCAGGGACAAGAGACCCAGTACTTC | CASSRRQGQETQYF
TRBJ1-2 | TRBD1 | 14 | TRBV29-1 | . | TGCAGCGTTTCGACAGGGGATCCTAACTATGGCTACACCTTC | CSVSTGDPNYGYTF
TRBJ2-3 | . | 15 | TRBV10-1 | . | TGCGCCAGCATGAGGACAGTTTCTAGCACAGATACGCAGTATTTT | CASMRTVSSTDTQYF
TRBJ2-7 | . | 15 | TRBV9 | . | TGTGCCAGCAGCCCCCTCGGGGGGGACAGTGGCGAGCAGTACTTC | CASSPLGGDSGEQYF
TRBJ1-1 | . | 16 | TRBV2 | once | TGTGCCAGCAGTGAAGTTGGAGATGTGGGTCGCACTGAAGCTTTCTTT | CASSEVGDVGRTEAFF
TRBJ1-5 | . | 17 | TRBV28 | few | TGTGCCAGCAGCCTAGGGGGACGGCGGAAGGGAATTGGACCCCAGCATTTT | CASSLGGRRKGIGPQHF
TRBJ1-1 | . | 13 | TRBV12-3/TRBV12-4 | . | TGTGCCAGCAGTTTAGGGGGAGGCACTGAAGCTTTCTTT | CASSLGGGTEAFF
TRBJ2-5 | TRBD2 | 17 | TRBV7-7 | few | TGTGCCAGCAGCTTAGGACGGCTAGCGGGAGTACCCGAGACCCAGTACTTC | CASSLGRLAGVPETQYF
TRBJ2-5 | . | 14 | TRBV5-8 | . | TGTGCCAGCAACCAGGGACGCGCGGGGGAGACCCAGTACTTC | CASNQGRAGETQYF
TRBJ1-2 | . | 12 | TRBV29-1 | . | TGCAGCGTCCGGGACACTAACTATGGCTACACCTTC | CSVRDTNYGYTF
TRBJ1-1 | TRBD1 | 18 | TRBV5-5 | . | TGTGCCAGCAGCTTGGCCGGTGAGGACAGGGGGCGGACCACTGAAGCTTTCTTT | CASSLAGEDRGRTTEAFF
TRBJ2-1 | TRBD2 | 14 | TRBV6-5 | . | TGTGCCAGCAGACTAGCGGGAGGGCCAGGGGAGCAGTTCTTC | CASRLAGGPGEQFF
TRBJ2-2 | TRBD2 | 16 | TRBV9 | . | TGTGCCAGCAGCGCAAACAGCGGGATGAACACCGGGGAGCTGTTTTTT | CASSANSGMNTGELFF
TRBJ2-4 | TRBD2 | 18 | TRBV19 | . | TGTGCCAGTAGTAAGGGAGGGTTTGGCTCGCTCCTGGGGAACATTCAGTACTTC | CASSKGGFGSLLGNIQYF
TRBJ1-1 | . | 14 | TRBV27 | . | TGTGCCAGCAGTGCCTGGGCTATGAACACTGAAGCTTTCTTT | CASSAWAMNTEAFF
TRBJ1-2 | TRBD1 | 14 | TRBV5-6 | once | TGTGCCAGCAGCTCCTGGACAGGGGCAGACGGCTACACCTTC | CASSSWTGADGYTF
TRBJ1-1 | . | 14 | TRBV28 | few | TGTGCCACCACCGAGTCTGGGGGGGACACTGAAGCTTTCTTT | CATTESGGDTEAFF
TRBJ1-1 | . | 11 | TRBV6-6 | . | TGTGCCAGCACGAGGAACACTGAAGCTTTCTTT | CASTRNTEAFF
TRBJ2-5 | . | 14 | TRBV28 | . | TGTGCCAGCAGTTTAGGTGGGGGCCACGGGTCCCAGTACTTC | CASSLGGGHGSQYF
TRBJ2-1 | TRBD2 | 16 | TRBV18 | . | TGTGCCAGCTCATTACATAGCGGGAGTCTGGGCAATGAGCAGTTCTTC | CASSLHSGSLGNEQFF
TRBJ2-7 | . | 15 | TRBV7-9 | . | TGTGCCAGCACCGGAGGGGCAGGGCCTCCCTACGAGCAGTACTTC | CASTGGAGPPYEQYF
TRBJ1-3 | TRBD1 | 14 | TRBV28 | few | TGTGCCAGCGCCGGACAGGGGGCGGCGGACACCATATATTTT | CASAGQGAADTIYF
TRBJ2-3 | TRBD2 | 14 | TRBV2 | . | TGTGCCAGCGGGACTAGCGGGAGGTTGGATACGCAGTATTTT | CASGTSGRLDTQYF
TRBJ1-5 | TRBD1 | 15 | TRBV28 | few | TGTGCCAGCAGCGTACCGGGGACAGGGAATCAGCCCCAGCATTTT | CASSVPGTGNQPQHF
TRBJ2-4 | . | 14 | TRBV3-1/TRBV3-2 | . | TGTGCCAGCAGTGTCGCGGTAGGCAAAAACATTCAGTACTTC | CASSVAVGKNIQYF
TRBJ2-2 | . | 16 | TRBV18 | . | TGTGCCAGCTCCCTCCAGAGCGGACCGAACACCGGGGAGCTGTTTTTT | CASSLQSGPNTGELFF
TRBJ1-6 | TRBD1 | 17 | TRBV4-3 | . | TGCGCCAGCAGCCAAGAACCAGGGGGCACCTATAATTCACCCCTCCACTTT | CASSQEPGGTYNSPLHF
TRBJ1-2 | . | 15 | TRBV27 | . | TGTGCCAGCAGTCCCCCAGGGCTTAGGGGGAATGGCTACACCTTC | CASSPPGLRGNGYTF
TRBJ1-5 | . | 15 | TRBV3-1/TRBV3-2 | . | TGTGCCAGCAGCGACAGCCGGTATAGCAATCAGCCCCAGCATTTT | CASSDSRYSNQPQHF
TRBJ2-7 | . | 15 | TRBV7-8 | . | TGTGCCAGCAGCCCTCATTTGACAGGTTCCTACGAGCAGTACTTC | CASSPHLTGSYEQYF
TRBJ1-3 | TRBD1 | 15 | TRBV11-2 | . | TGTGCCAGCAGCCCGGGACAGGCCTCTGGAAACACCATATATTTT | CASSPGQASGNTIYF
TRBJ2-1 | TRBD2 | 15 | TRBV19 | . | TGTGCCAGTAGCTTTATAGCGGGGGCGTACAATGAGCAGTTCTTC | CASSFIAGAYNEQFF
TRBJ1-2 | . | 13 | TRBV19 | . | TGTGCCAGTAGTCCTGACAGTAACTATGGCTACACCTTC | CASSPDSNYGYTF
TRBJ2-3 | . | 17 | TRBV6-1 | . | TGTGCCAGCAGTGAATATGGCGCAGGGATAAGCACAGATACGCAGTATTTT | CASSEYGAGISTDTQYF
TRBJ1-5 | . | 15 | TRBV10-3 | . | TGTGCCATCAGTGAGTCCGGGGGGGCCAATCAGCCCCAGCATTTT | CAISESGGANQPQHF
TRBJ1-6 | . | 15 | TRBV9 | . | TGTGCCAGCAGCGCCGCTGACAGTTATAATTCACCCCTCCACTTT | CASSAADSYNSPLHF
TRBJ1-4 | . | 16 | TRBV12-2 | . | TGTGCAAGTCGCTTATCCACCGGACAGGAGAATGAAAAACTGTTTTTT | CASRLSTGQENEKLFF
TRBJ2-5 | . | 13 | TRBV3-1/TRBV3-2 | few | TGTGCCAGCAGCCGGGGGCTTCAAGAGACCCAGTACTTC | CASSRGLQETQYF
TRBJ1-3 | TRBD1 | 18 | TRBV9 | . | TGTGCCAGCAGCGGGGGGACAGGAGGCCTCCTCTCTGGAAACACCATATATTTT | CASSGGTGGLLSGNTIYF
TRBJ1-1 | TRBD1 | 15 | TRBV6-6 | . | TGTGCCAGCAGTTACCGGGGACAGGGAAAGACTGAAGCTTTCTTT | CASSYRGQGKTEAFF
TRBJ2-3 | . | 15 | TRBV10-2 | . | TGCGCCAGCAGTGAAGGAATAGCGGACACAGATACGCAGTATTTT | CASSEGIADTDTQYF
TRBJ2-7 | TRBD1 | 15 | TRBV2 | . | TGTGCCAGCAAACCCGGGACAGTTAGCTCCTACGAGCAGTACTTC | CASKPGTVSSYEQYF
TRBJ1-4 | . | 13 | TRBV6-5 | . | TGTGCCAGCAACCGGGTAGAGAGAGAAAAACTGTTTTTT | CASNRVEREKLFF
TRBJ1-5 | TRBD1 | 19 | TRBV11-3 | . | TGTGCCAGCAGCTTAGCGCCCCGGGACAGGTCAAGGGGCAATCAGCCCCAGCATTTT | CASSLAPRDRSRGNQPQHF
TRBJ1-1 | . | 13 | TRBV18 | . | TGTGCCAGCTCACCGGACACCTTCACTGAAGCTTTCTTT | CASSPDTFTEAFF
TRBJ2-2 | . | 13 | TRBV3-1/TRBV3-2 | . | TGTGCCAGCAGGCGAGCGGGTTCGGGGGAGCTGTTTTTT | CASRRAGSGELFF
TRBJ1-3 | TRBD1 | 15 | TRBV11-3 | . | TGTGCCAGCAGCCCACCGGGACAGGAAGGAAACACCATATATTTT | CASSPPGQEGNTIYF